The rows below give T cell receptor beta chains drawn from one sample of a study of sequential checkpoint blockade in melanoma. The method was immunoSEQ multiplex PCR; TCRdb's version includes in-frame clones alone and lacks a portion of them. Here the sample spans about 5,000 clones, around 30% being singletons. This sample comprised tumor tissue (inferred from file names), obtained from a patient given nivolumab and ipilimumab in sequence. The receptors derive from a human donor with melanoma. Each CDR3 is given with its conserved first and last residue. D genes are given only for firm matches. Clone size is stated in some rows and not others, as once, few, many or a class when expanded.

clone size	D gene	V gene	J gene	CDR3 DNA	CDR3 protein
-	-	TRBV28	TRBJ2-4	TGTGCCAGCAATGAGCCACAGGGTGCCAAAAACATTCAGTACTTC	CASNEPQGAKNIQYF
few	-	TRBV11-3	TRBJ1-3	TGTGCCAGCAGCCCCGGACAGATTGGAAACACCATATATTTT	CASSPGQIGNTIYF
few	-	TRBV11-3	TRBJ2-7	TGTGCCAGCAGCTCGACCGGGAGAGGGGTCTACGAGCAGTACTTC	CASSSTGRGVYEQYF
many	-	TRBV11-3	TRBJ2-7	TGTGCCAGCAGCTTGGGCGGGCTGGGTGTCGAGCAGTACTTC	CASSLGGLGVEQYF
medium-sized	-	TRBV4-1	TRBJ1-2	TGCGCCAGCAGCCAAGAGGAAGCCCTCCCGGGGTATGGCTACACCTTC	CASSQEEALPGYGYTF
few	-	TRBV5-1	TRBJ1-1	TGCGCCAGCAGCCCCGGACAGCCGAACACTGAAGCTTTCTTT	CASSPGQPNTEAFF
-	TRBD2	TRBV6-8	TRBJ2-7	TGTGCCAGCCGGGGGGGGCTGGGACTAGGGGTTTCGGCGGGGTACGAGCAGTACTTC	CASRGGLGLGVSAGYEQYF
medium-sized	-	TRBV9	TRBJ2-3	TGTGCCAGCAGCGTAGCGCCAGGAGCCCGCTACACAGATACGCAGTATTTT	CASSVAPGARYTDTQYF
medium-sized	-	TRBV9	TRBJ1-3	TGTGCCAGCAGCGTTAGCCCGCAGGGACCTGGAAACACCATATATTTT	CASSVSPQGPGNTIYF
-	-	TRBV29-1	TRBJ1-2	TGCAGCGTTGAAGATAGGGGCAGCCCCCGATTCCTCTATGGCTACACCTTC	CSVEDRGSPRFLYGYTF
medium-sized	-	TRBV19	TRBJ1-1	TGTGCCAGTAGTATCCAGGGGTTAGGCACTGAAGCTTTCTTT	CASSIQGLGTEAFF
many	-	TRBV7-6	TRBJ2-1	TGTGCCAGCAGCTCAAGGGGGGGGGAGCCACGCTACAATGAGCAGTTCTTC	CASSSRGGEPRYNEQFF
few	-	TRBV28	TRBJ2-7	TGTGCCAGCAGTACTCAAAGAGGCCTCTACGAGCAGTACTTC	CASSTQRGLYEQYF
few	-	TRBV6-8	TRBJ1-1	TGTGCCAGCAGGGGTCAGGCATCCGGGACCGCTGAAGCTTTCTTT	CASRGQASGTAEAFF
-	TRBD2	TRBV5-1	TRBJ2-2	TGCGCCAGCAGCCGGACTAGCGGGCCGATCACCGGGGAGCTGTTTTTT	CASSRTSGPITGELFF
-	-	TRBV19	TRBJ2-2	TGTGCCAGTAACGGGGGGAACACCGGGGAGCTGTTTTTT	CASNGGNTGELFF
-	TRBD2	TRBV9	TRBJ2-1	TGTGCCAGCAGGGGACTAAACAATGAGCAGTTCTTC	CASRGLNNEQFF
many	TRBD2	TRBV11-3	TRBJ2-3	TGTGCCAGCAGCTTAGTGGGAGGGCCCCCAGATACGCAGTATTTT	CASSLVGGPPDTQYF
few	TRBD1	TRBV28	TRBJ2-7	TGTGCCAGCAGTCCTGACAGGGGCGGTCTGTACTTC	CASSPDRGGLYF
medium-sized	-	TRBV11-3	TRBJ2-3	TGTGCCAGCAGCTTAGAGGTGGCGGTGGGCACAGATACGCAGTATTTT	CASSLEVAVGTDTQYF
-	-	TRBV7-4	TRBJ2-3	TGTGCCAGCAACGGAGCGTACACAGATACGCAGTATTTT	CASNGAYTDTQYF
few	TRBD2	TRBV7-4	TRBJ2-2	TGTGCCAGCCGGCGGGAGGGCACCGGGGAGCTGTTTTTT	CASRREGTGELFF
-	TRBD1	TRBV11-3	TRBJ2-1	TGTGCCAGCAGATCGGCGAAAACCGGGACAGGGGTCAATGAGCAGTTCTTC	CASRSAKTGTGVNEQFF
-	-	TRBV29-1	TRBJ2-1	TGCAGCGTCCTTAGCGGCAGCAATGAGCAGTTCTTC	CSVLSGSNEQFF
many	-	TRBV11-3	TRBJ1-2	TGTGCCAGCAGCTCCCGCCCGGGGAGGGAGAACTATGGCTACACCTTC	CASSSRPGRENYGYTF
-	-	TRBV9	TRBJ1-3	TGTGCCAGCGAAGGAGGGAGCGCGGCTGGAAACACCATATATTTT	CASEGGSAAGNTIYF
medium-sized	TRBD2	TRBV9	TRBJ2-1	TGTGCCAGCAGCGTAGACCCAGCGGGAGGGTACAATGAGCAGTTCTTC	CASSVDPAGGYNEQFF
-	-	TRBV10-2	TRBJ1-2	TGCGCCAGCAGTGAGTCTCTGCAGTTCTATGGCTACACCTTC	CASSESLQFYGYTF
medium-sized	TRBD1	TRBV10-3	TRBJ2-1	TGTGCCATCAGTGAGACGGGCAGGGGGCGCAGAAATGAGCAGTTCTTC	CAISETGRGRRNEQFF